Listed below are T cell receptor beta chains from one sample, sequenced in a study of blood T cells in healthy people across ages. TCRdb independently ran MiXCR on the 5' RACE reads; one entry per CDR3 protein. The data contain some 850,000 distinct CDR3 sequences, roughly 24% of them seen just once; the ten biggest clones take up around 3%. This sample also appeared in a second study, on T cells of mothers and their children.

The material sequenced was blood. The source is a boy aged 5-17 years in good health. Each CDR3 is given with its conserved first and last residue.

TRBV6-5	TRBJ2-2	CASSSLAGDTGELFF
TRBV5-1	TRBJ2-7	CASSPGLAGGPSEQYF
TRBV10-3	TRBJ2-7	CAISAQVGDYEQYF
TRBV2	TRBJ2-2	CASSFSALVGNTGELFF
TRBV20-1	TRBJ1-2	CSARAGTTYGYTF
TRBV20-1	TRBJ2-7	CSARGLAHEQYF
TRBV12-3/TRBV12-4	TRBJ2-5	CASALGGDRAETQYF
TRBV5-1	TRBJ2-3	CASSSDRNTQYF
TRBV20-1	TRBJ1-4	CSTRALPENEKLFF
TRBV6-5	TRBJ2-5	CASSYSKGQGVPQYF
TRBV18	TRBJ2-3	CASSPPESLAGVRRADTQYF
TRBV5-1	TRBJ1-2	CASSSRGYGANYGYTF
TRBV5-1	TRBJ1-2	CASSTGTGVFGYTF
TRBV29-1	TRBJ1-2	CSVEDAGAWGYTF
TRBV20-1	TRBJ1-5	CSASWGQTSNQPQHF
TRBV5-1	TRBJ2-3	CASSGTRTQYF
TRBV4-1	TRBJ2-5	CASSLAPGPQETQYF
TRBV18	TRBJ1-3	CASSPRYRKSGNTIYF